Presented here are 9 T cell receptor beta chains from one specimen sequenced in a study of blood T cell repertoires in COVID-19. Assay: immunoSEQ multiplex PCR; the TCRdb copy retains only in-frame clones and omits some. The sample shows hundreds of thousands of clones, 70% to 90% of them seen only once. The sample taken for sequencing was peripheral blood. The receptors here all came from a woman aged 70-85 years with active or convalescent COVID-19.

The chain links TRBV7-3 to TRBJ2-3; tentatively, D is TRBD2 (7 bases). Germline loops: CDR1 SGHTA, CDR2 FQGTGA. V lost 5 bases, J lost 5 bases, and 17 bases lay in between. CDR3 length: 15 residues. The CDR3 DNA reads as TGTGCCAGCAGCCCTTCGAGGGGGGGCTTAGATACGCAGTATTTT. This translates into CASSPSRGGLDTQYF.

J is TRBJ1-3 and V is TRBV5-8, with unresolved D. This CDR3 is 17 amino acids long. The germline V and J ends were trimmed by 4 bases and 0 bases, with 17 bases remaining between them. CDR1 is SGHTS and CDR2 is YDEGEE in the germline V gene. CDR3 protein: CASSPRGGAFSGNTIYF. In DNA form, the CDR3 reads TGTGCCAGCAGCCCCCGGGGTGGCGCTTTCTCTGGAAACACCATATATTTT.

J is TRBJ1-1 and V is TRBV7-3; D gene unclear. The V gene lost 2 bases and the J gene lost 5 bases, with 9 bases spanning the gap. The CDR3 runs to 13 residues. Germline lookup yields CDR1 SGHTA and CDR2 FQGTGA. CDR3 loop: CASSLGVETEAFF. The CDR3 coding sequence is TGTGCCAGCAGCTTAGGTGTGGAGACTGAAGCTTTCTTT.

V is TRBV7-9 and J is TRBJ1-1; 9 positions agree with TRBD1. Germline CDR1 SEHNR, CDR2 FQNEAQ (reference sequence). Unmatched junction bases numbered 15, after V lost 6 bases and J lost 7 bases. This CDR3 comprises 16 residues. The CDR3 spells CASSYTTGGQVVEAFF. The CDR3 DNA is TGTGCCAGCAGTTATACAACAGGGGGCCAAGTGGTTGAAGCTTTCTTT.

V is TRBV5-6 and J is TRBJ2-1; TRBD2 aligns across 15 bases. The CDR3 is 17 residues long. Germline V CDR1 and CDR2: SGHDT, YYEEEE. The ends lost 7 bases at V and 6 bases at J; junction bases unmatched: 11. The CDR3 loop is CASDLWGLAGGSNEQFF. The CDR3 nucleotides read TGTGCCAGCGACCTTTGGGGACTAGCGGGGGGCTCCAATGAGCAGTTCTTC.

This chain's CDR3 is CASIRPGQGYNEQFF. CDR3 sequence (DNA): TGTGCCAGCATTCGTCCGGGACAGGGATACAATGAGCAGTTCTTC. V usage is TRBV27 and J usage is TRBJ2-1, with 9 bases lining up with TRBD1. Trimming at V came to 7 bases and at J to 4 bases, leaving 8 bases not matched to a gene. Germline V gene lookup returns CDR1 MNHEY and CDR2 SMNVEV (reference sequence). The CDR3 has 15 residues.

To note about this clone: Different DNA sequences within this sample yield the same CDR3. CDR3 in amino acids: CASSLGQGNEKLFF. The CDR3 DNA is TGCGCCAGCAGCTTAGGACAGGGGAATGAAAAACTGTTTTTT. The chain is built from TRBV5-1 and TRBJ1-4; 9 bases agree with TRBD1. The V and J ends lost 2 bases and 5 bases, in that order; junction bases with no gene match: 1. CDR1 SGHRS and CDR2 YFSETQ come from the germline V gene. The CDR3 is 14 amino acids.

The chain is built from TRBV4-1 and TRBJ2-3; the D gene is possibly TRBD2 (6 bases). V was shortened by 1 base and J by 7 bases, with 6 bases between the two germline ends. This CDR3 has 12 residues. Per germline, CDR1 MGHRA and CDR2 YSYEKL. The CDR3 protein is CASSQGGNTQYF. The CDR3 DNA reads TGCGCCAGCAGCCAAGGCGGGAATACGCAGTATTTT.

The J gene is TRBJ2-3, the V gene TRBV6-5, with a weak D call TRBD1 (5 bases). The germline gives CDR1 MNHEY, CDR2 SVGAGI. There are 14 residues in the CDR3. The V end lost 2 bases, the J end lost 4 bases, and 10 bases lay between the germline ends. CDR3 nucleotide sequence: TGTGCCAGCAGTTACGGACAAGAACCAGATACGCAGTATTTT. This encodes CASSYGQEPDTQYF.